These T cell receptor beta chains were read from a single sample in a study of T cell responses to AZD1222 COVID-19 vaccine. Assay: immunoSEQ multiplex PCR; the TCRdb copy retains only in-frame clones and omits some. The sample gives just over 90,000 clones, approximately 90% of which show up once; under 3% is in the top ten. The specimen was peripheral blood, collected 28 days after the second AZD1222 dose. The receptors stem from an adult who received the AZD1222 COVID-19 vaccine. Each CDR3 is given with its conserved first and last residue. D genes are given only for firm matches.

v_call: TRBV9
j_call: TRBJ1-2
d_call: TRBD1
cdr3_nt: TGTGCCAGCAGCTCAACCCGACAGGGGGCCGATTACCTTTTCTATGGCTACACCTTC
cdr3_aa: CASSSTRQGADYLFYGYTF

v_call: TRBV24-1
j_call: TRBJ1-4
d_call: TRBD1
cdr3_nt: TGTGCCACCAGTGCGACAGGGGATAATGAAAAACTGTTTTTT
cdr3_aa: CATSATGDNEKLFF

v_call: TRBV29-1
j_call: TRBJ2-1
d_call: TRBD1
cdr3_nt: TGCAGCGCTCGGACAGGGCTAGACCCTCAAGTAAATGAGCAGTTCTTC
cdr3_aa: CSARTGLDPQVNEQFF

v_call: TRBV19
j_call: TRBJ1-1
d_call: NA
cdr3_nt: TGTGCCAGTAGTATTTATTGGGACACTGAAGCTTTCTTT
cdr3_aa: CASSIYWDTEAFF

v_call: TRBV27
j_call: TRBJ1-5
d_call: TRBD1
cdr3_nt: TGTGCCAGCAGGGGATCGACAGGGAGCGGTCAGCCCCAGCATTTT
cdr3_aa: CASRGSTGSGQPQHF

v_call: TRBV6-7
j_call: TRBJ2-3
d_call: NA
cdr3_nt: TGTGCCAGCAGTTACTGGATAGGGGGGCTAGATACGCAGTATTTT
cdr3_aa: CASSYWIGGLDTQYF

v_call: TRBV2
j_call: TRBJ1-3
d_call: NA
cdr3_nt: TGTGCCAGCAAACTGGACAGCTCTGGAAACACCATATATTTT
cdr3_aa: CASKLDSSGNTIYF

v_call: TRBV19
j_call: TRBJ1-4
d_call: TRBD1
cdr3_nt: TGTGCCAGCCGGGACAGACAGAATAGTAATGAAAAACTGTTTTTT
cdr3_aa: CASRDRQNSNEKLFF

v_call: TRBV11-2
j_call: TRBJ2-7
d_call: NA
cdr3_nt: TGTGCCAGCAGCTTAGCCCAAAATCGAGCCTACGAGCAGTACTTC
cdr3_aa: CASSLAQNRAYEQYF

v_call: TRBV11-3
j_call: TRBJ1-3
d_call: NA
cdr3_nt: TGTGCCAGCAGCCTCGGACCTTTCGACACCATATATTTT
cdr3_aa: CASSLGPFDTIYF

v_call: TRBV9
j_call: TRBJ2-5
d_call: NA
cdr3_nt: TGTGCCAGCGCACCCTCGGGGAGGGAGACCCAGTACTTC
cdr3_aa: CASAPSGRETQYF

v_call: TRBV6-5
j_call: TRBJ1-1
d_call: NA
cdr3_nt: TGTGCCAGCAGTTTAACCGGGGCCCCGAGGGCTGAAGCTTTCTTT
cdr3_aa: CASSLTGAPRAEAFF

v_call: TRBV5-6
j_call: TRBJ2-5
d_call: TRBD2
cdr3_nt: TGTGCCAGCAGCTTGGTTCTTAGCGGGGGTCAAGAGACCCAGTACTTC
cdr3_aa: CASSLVLSGGQETQYF

v_call: TRBV25-1
j_call: TRBJ2-3
d_call: TRBD1
cdr3_nt: TGTGCCAGCAGTACAGGACAGGAGGCCAGCGTCAACTATTTT
cdr3_aa: CASSTGQEASVNYF

v_call: TRBV18
j_call: TRBJ2-1
d_call: TRBD1
cdr3_nt: TGTGCCAGCTCGACAGGGGAATACAATGAGCAGTTCTTC
cdr3_aa: CASSTGEYNEQFF

v_call: TRBV7-9
j_call: TRBJ1-1
d_call: TRBD1
cdr3_nt: TGTGCCAGCAGCCCGGGCCGGGACAGGGGACCCAGTACTGAAGCTTTCTTT
cdr3_aa: CASSPGRDRGPSTEAFF

v_call: TRBV7-2
j_call: TRBJ1-5
d_call: NA
cdr3_nt: TGTGCCAGCAGCTTAGGACCTAATCAGCCCCAGCATTTT
cdr3_aa: CASSLGPNQPQHF

v_call: TRBV19
j_call: TRBJ2-1
d_call: TRBD2
cdr3_nt: TGTGCCAGTAGAATCGGGGAGCGGGGGGGGAATGAGCAGTTCTTC
cdr3_aa: CASRIGERGGNEQFF

v_call: TRBV28
j_call: TRBJ1-5
d_call: TRBD1
cdr3_nt: TGTGCCAGCAGCTATCCGGGACAGAGGTGGATGTATCAGCCCCAGCATTTT
cdr3_aa: CASSYPGQRWMYQPQHF

v_call: TRBV15
j_call: TRBJ2-4
d_call: TRBD1
cdr3_nt: TGTGCCACCAGCTCGCGCCAGGACAGGGAAACGATTCAGTACTTC
cdr3_aa: CATSSRQDRETIQYF